This T cell receptor beta chain was obtained from a study of T cells after yellow fever vaccination. Each CDR3 protein gets one entry after TCRdb re-called the 5' RACE reads with MiXCR. The table has roughly 330,000 distinct CDR3 sequences, 6.8% seen once. This clonotype was seen many times. The germline V gene has CDR1 LNHDA and CDR2 SQIVND (reference sequence). This CDR3 has 10 residues. This TCR was recovered from a man younger than 35 who received the YFV17D yellow fever vaccine. This sequence joins TRBV19 and TRBJ2-6; D call uncertain. Sequenced here: PBMCs, sampled about 41 days after the first yellow fever vaccination. CDR3 region: CACGLGVLTF. The CDR3 nucleotides are TGTGCGTGCGGCCTCGGCGTCCTGACTTTC.